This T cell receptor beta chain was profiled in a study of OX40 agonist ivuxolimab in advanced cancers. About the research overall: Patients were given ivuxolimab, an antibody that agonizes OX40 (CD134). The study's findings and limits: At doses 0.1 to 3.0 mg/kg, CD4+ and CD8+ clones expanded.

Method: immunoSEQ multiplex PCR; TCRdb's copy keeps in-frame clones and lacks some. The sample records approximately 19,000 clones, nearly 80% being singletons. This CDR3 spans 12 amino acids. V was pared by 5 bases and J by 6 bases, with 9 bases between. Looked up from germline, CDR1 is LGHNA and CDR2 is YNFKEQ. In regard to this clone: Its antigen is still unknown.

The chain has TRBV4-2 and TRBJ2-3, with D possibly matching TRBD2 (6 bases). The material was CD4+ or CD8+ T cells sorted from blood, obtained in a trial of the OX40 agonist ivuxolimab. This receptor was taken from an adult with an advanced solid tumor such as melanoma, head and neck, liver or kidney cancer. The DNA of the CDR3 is TGTGCCAGCAGCGACACTAGCGATACGCAGTATTTT. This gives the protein CASSDTSDTQYF.